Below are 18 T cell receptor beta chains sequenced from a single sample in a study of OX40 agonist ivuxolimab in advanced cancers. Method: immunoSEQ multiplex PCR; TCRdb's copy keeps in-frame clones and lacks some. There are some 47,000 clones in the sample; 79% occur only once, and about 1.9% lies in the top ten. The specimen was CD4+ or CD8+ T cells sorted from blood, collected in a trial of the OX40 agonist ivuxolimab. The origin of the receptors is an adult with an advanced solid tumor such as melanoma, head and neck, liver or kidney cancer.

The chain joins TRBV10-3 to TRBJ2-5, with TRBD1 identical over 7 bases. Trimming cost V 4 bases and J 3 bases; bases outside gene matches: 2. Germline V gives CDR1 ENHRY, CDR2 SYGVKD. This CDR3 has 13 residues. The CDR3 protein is CAISVRGKETQYF. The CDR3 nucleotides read TGTGCCATCAGTGTCAGGGGGAAAGAGACCCAGTACTTC.

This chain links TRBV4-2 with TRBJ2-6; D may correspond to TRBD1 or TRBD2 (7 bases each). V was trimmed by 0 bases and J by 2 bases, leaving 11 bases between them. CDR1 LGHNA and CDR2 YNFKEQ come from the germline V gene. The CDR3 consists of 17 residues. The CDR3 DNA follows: TGTGCCAGCAGCCAAGATGCAGGGGGGGCTGGGGCCAACGTCCTGACTTTC. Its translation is CASSQDAGGAGANVLTF.

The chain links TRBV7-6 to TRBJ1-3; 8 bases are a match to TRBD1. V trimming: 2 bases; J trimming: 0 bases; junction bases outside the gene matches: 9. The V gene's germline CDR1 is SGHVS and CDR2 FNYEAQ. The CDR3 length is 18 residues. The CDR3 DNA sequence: TGTGCCAGCAGCTTATCATCCCGGACAGGGAGCTCTGGAAACACCATATATTTT. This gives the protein CASSLSSRTGSSGNTIYF.

The CDR3 is CASSRKWKNTEAFF. In nucleotides, the CDR3 is TGTGCCAGCAGCCGTAAGTGGAAGAACACTGAAGCTTTCTTT. V is TRBV7-2 and J is TRBJ1-1; D call uncertain. Trimming left V 5 bases short and J 1 base short, with 11 bases between. The CDR3 sequence is 14 residues long. CDR1 is SGHTA and CDR2 is FQGNSA in the germline V gene.

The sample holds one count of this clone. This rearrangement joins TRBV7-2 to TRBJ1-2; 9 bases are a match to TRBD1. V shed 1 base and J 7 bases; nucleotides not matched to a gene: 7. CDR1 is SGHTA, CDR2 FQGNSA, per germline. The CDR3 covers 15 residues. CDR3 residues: CASSLGDTGGRGYTF. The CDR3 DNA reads TGTGCCAGCAGCTTAGGGGATACAGGGGGCCGTGGCTACACCTTC.

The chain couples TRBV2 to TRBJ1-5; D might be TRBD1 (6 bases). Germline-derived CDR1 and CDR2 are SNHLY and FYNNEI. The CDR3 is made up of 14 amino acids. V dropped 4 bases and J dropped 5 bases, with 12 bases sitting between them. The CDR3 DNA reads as TGTGCCAGCAGTGTAGACCAGGGGTATCAGCCCCAGCATTTT. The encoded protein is CASSVDQGYQPQHF.

CDR3 sequence reads: CAWSGQGFAYEQYF. DNA for the CDR3: TGTGCCTGGAGTGGACAGGGCTTCGCCTACGAGCAGTACTTC. J is TRBJ2-7 and V is TRBV30, with 7 bases aligning to TRBD1. Germline CDR1 reads GTSNPN; CDR2 reads SVGIG (reference sequence). This CDR3 is built from 14 residues. With 1 base clipped from V and 2 bases from J, the junction kept 5 bases outside the gene matches.

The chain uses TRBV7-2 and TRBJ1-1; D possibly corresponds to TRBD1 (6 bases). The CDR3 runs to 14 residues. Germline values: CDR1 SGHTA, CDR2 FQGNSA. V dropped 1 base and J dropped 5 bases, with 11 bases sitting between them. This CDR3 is CASSLVQGGTEAFF. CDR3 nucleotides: TGTGCCAGCAGCTTAGTACAGGGAGGGACTGAAGCTTTCTTT.

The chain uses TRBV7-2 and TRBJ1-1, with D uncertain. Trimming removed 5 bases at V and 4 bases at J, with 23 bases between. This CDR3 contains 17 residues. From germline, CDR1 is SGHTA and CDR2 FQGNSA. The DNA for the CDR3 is TGTGCCAGCAGCCCGGACCGGGAGGGCGAGTTTCGCACTGAAGCTTTCTTT. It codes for CASSPDREGEFRTEAFF.

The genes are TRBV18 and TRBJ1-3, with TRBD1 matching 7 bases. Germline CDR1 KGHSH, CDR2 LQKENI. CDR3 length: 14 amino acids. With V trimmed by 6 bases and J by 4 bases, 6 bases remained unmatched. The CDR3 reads CASSTTGAGNTIYF. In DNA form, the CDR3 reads TGTGCCAGCTCGACAACAGGGGCAGGAAACACCATATATTTT.

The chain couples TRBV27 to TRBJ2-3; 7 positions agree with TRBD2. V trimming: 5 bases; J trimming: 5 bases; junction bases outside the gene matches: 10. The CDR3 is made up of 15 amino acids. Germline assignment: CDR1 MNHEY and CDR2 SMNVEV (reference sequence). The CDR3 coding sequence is TGTGCCAGCAGTCCCGGGACTATGGGTAAAGATACGCAGTATTTT. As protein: CASSPGTMGKDTQYF.

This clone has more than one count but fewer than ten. The CDR3 spells CASSKAGVGANTGELFF. The CDR3 DNA follows: TGTGCCAGCAGCAAAGCAGGGGTTGGTGCGAACACCGGGGAGCTGTTTTTT. This sequence joins TRBV21-1 and TRBJ2-2; the table's D call, TRBD1, was not checked against the DNA. TRBV21-1 is flagged as a pseudogene. This CDR3 has 17 amino acids.

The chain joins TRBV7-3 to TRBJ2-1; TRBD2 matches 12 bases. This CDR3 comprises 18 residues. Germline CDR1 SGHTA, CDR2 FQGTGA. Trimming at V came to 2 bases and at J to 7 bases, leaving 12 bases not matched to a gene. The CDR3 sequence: CASSLPPTSGRRLNEQFF. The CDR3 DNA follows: TGTGCCAGCAGCTTACCTCCGACTAGCGGGAGAAGGTTGAATGAGCAGTTCTTC.

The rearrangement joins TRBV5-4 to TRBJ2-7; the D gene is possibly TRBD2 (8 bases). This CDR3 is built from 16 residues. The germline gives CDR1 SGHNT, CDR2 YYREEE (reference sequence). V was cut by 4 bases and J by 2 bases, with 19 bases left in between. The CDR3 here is CASSRGGGGPPYEQYF. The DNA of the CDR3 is TGTGCCAGCAGCCGGGGGGGAGGGGGCCCACCCTACGAGCAGTACTTC.

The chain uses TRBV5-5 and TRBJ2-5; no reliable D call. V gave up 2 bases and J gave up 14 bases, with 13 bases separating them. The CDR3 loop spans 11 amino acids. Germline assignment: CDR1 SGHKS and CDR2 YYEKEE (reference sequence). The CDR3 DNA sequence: TGTGCCAGCAGCTTCAAAACGCACGTCTACTTC. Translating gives CASSFKTHVYF.

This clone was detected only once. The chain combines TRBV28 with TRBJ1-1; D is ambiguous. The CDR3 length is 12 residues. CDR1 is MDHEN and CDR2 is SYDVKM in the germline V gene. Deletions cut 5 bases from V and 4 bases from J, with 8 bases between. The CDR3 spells CASSVTLTEAFF. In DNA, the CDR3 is TGTGCCAGCAGTGTTACCCTCACTGAAGCTTTCTTT.

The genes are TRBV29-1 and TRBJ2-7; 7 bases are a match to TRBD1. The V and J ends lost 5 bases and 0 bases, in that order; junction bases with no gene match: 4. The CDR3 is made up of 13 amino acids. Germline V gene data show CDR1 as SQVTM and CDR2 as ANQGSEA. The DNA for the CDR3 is TGCAGCGTTCACGACAGGGCCTCCTACGAGCAGTACTTC. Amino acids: CSVHDRASYEQYF.

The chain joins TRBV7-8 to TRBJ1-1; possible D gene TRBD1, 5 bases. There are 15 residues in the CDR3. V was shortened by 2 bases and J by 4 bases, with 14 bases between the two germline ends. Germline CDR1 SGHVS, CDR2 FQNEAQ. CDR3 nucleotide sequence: TGTGCCAGCAGCTTATTGGGGACGGCGGCCACTGAAGCTTTCTTT. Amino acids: CASSLLGTAATEAFF.